The clone carrying this TCR beta chain was detected only once. These data belong to a study of blood T cell repertoires in COVID-19. Study-wide background: From T cells, B-cell-depleted T cells, or PBMCs came the material, which was cDNA or gDNA.

The germline V gene has CDR1 MGHDK and CDR2 SYGVNS. Germline trimming cut 4 bases from V and 3 bases from J; bases unmatched to any gene: 3. There are 14 residues in the CDR3. Methods used by the authors: By means of reference gene primer amplification, nucleated cell counts were estimated. The data were produced by immunoSEQ multiplex PCR, yet TCRdb's version contains in-frame clones alone and is incomplete. V, J and clone size derive from that table, while D and trimming were established from the DNA sequence. This table holds fewer than 400,000 clones, over 85% found once. Patients from Seattle were sampled longitudinally, starting during active infection.

The chain carries TRBV25-1 and TRBJ1-5, with TRBD1 matching 7 bases. Sequencing used peripheral blood. The receptor was derived from a woman aged 25 to 45 with COVID-19, enrolled during active disease. CDR3 residues: CASSGDSTNQPQHF. The CDR3 DNA sequence: TGTGCCAGCAGTGGGGACAGCACCAATCAGCCCCAGCATTTT.